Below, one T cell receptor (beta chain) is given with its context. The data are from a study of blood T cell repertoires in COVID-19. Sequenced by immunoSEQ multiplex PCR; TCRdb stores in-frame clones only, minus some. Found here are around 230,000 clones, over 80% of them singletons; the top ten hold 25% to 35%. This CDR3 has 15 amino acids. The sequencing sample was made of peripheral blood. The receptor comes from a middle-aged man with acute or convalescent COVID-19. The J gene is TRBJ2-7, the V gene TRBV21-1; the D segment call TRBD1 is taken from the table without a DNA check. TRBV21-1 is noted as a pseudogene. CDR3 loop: CASSTRTGSLHEQYF. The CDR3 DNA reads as TGTGCCAGCAGCACACGGACAGGGAGTCTCCACGAGCAGTACTTC.